This TCR beta chain was recorded in a study of T-cell reconstitution after alpha-beta-depleted transplantation in children (dated by TCRdb to about 2016). For the study in its entirety: Using TCR repertoire profiling, the study followed T-cell immune reconstitution in a quantitative way in children after TCRalphabeta/CD19-depleted allogeneic hematopoietic cell transplantation.

The treatment or condition tag for this specimen amounts to: allogeneic hematopoietic cell transplantation with graft depleted of TCRalphabeta T cells and CD19 B cells. Transplant recipients were children who received TCRalphabeta/CD19-depleted allogeneic hematopoietic cell grafts. The full study reports these points: Over subsequent months, a decline in hyperexpanded clone frequencies was noted, and after one year, T-cell counts and TCRbeta diversity were mostly ascribed to newly produced T cells. In some patients, high TCRbeta diversity at day 60 was attributed to recipient T cells and intrathymic progenitors that had survived conditioning. About two months after transplant, the apparently early recovery of alphabetaT-cell counts reportedly depended on just several hundred clones that had expanded rapidly and came from non-depleted graft cells.

According to the germline V gene, CDR1 reads LGHNA and CDR2 reads YNFKEQ. The CDR3 spans 18 residues, from the cysteine through the phenylalanine. CDR3 DNA only is kept here, 54 bases in frame from base 1. V lost 1 base and J lost 2 bases, and the count of bases not matched to a germline gene is 8. Receptor libraries were prepared by PCR. The instrument was an Illumina HiSeq 2500. TCR libraries were prepared with molecular barcoding, using unique molecular identifiers to normalize TCRbeta repertoire quantification. TCRdb itself trimmed the public reads at Q25 with fastp, ran MiXCR and retained productive beta chains. CDR3 protein sequences are deduplicated, and each keeps its most common genes and DNA. Across this sample there are 300,000 to 400,000 distinct CDR3 sequences, with 15% to 20% seen only once. Around 38% of the sample is held by the ten biggest clonotypes. This clonotype was detected only once. What antigen it recognizes has not been identified. The input lacks base qualities; no much larger clone sits a single base away. A single read counts as weak evidence.

Here the sequenced sample was PBMCs, mostly from graft donor cells, taken 360 days after TCRalphabeta/CD19-depleted stem cell transplant. Recombination linked TRBV4-2 to TRBJ2-1, with 10 junctional bases fitting TRBD2. This receptor was identified in a male patient between 2 and 9 years old who had a stem cell transplant for acute lymphoblastic leukemia, so the T cells may come from the graft donor. CDR3 sequence: CASSQALAGRGAYNEQFF. The DNA is as follows: TGTGCCAGCAGCCAAGCACTAGCGGGGAGAGGCGCCTACAATGAGCAGTTCTTC.